A single sample is the source of the 26 T cell receptor beta chains below, sequenced in a study of OX40 agonist ivuxolimab in advanced cancers. The repertoire was sequenced with immunoSEQ multiplex PCR; TCRdb's copy has only in-frame clones and lacks some. The table lists more than 85,000 clones, about 86% of them singletons. The sequencing used CD4+ or CD8+ T cells sorted from blood, collected in a trial of the OX40 agonist ivuxolimab. The receptors derive from an adult with an advanced solid tumor such as melanoma, head and neck, liver or kidney cancer.

The chain uses TRBV5-8 and TRBJ2-1; D remains unclear. The CDR3 is made up of 16 amino acids. V lost 0 bases and J lost 0, with 10 bases in between. Germline values: CDR1 SGHTS, CDR2 YDEGEE. CDR3 sequence (DNA): TGTGCCAGCAGCTTGGCCGGGCCGAGCTCCTACAATGAGCAGTTCTTC. Protein: CASSLAGPSSYNEQFF.

CDR3: CASTRDRGHEQYF. The CDR3 DNA is TGTGCCAGCACTCGAGACAGGGGCCACGAGCAGTACTTC. The rearrangement links TRBV2 to TRBJ2-7; 8 nucleotides line up with TRBD1. The ends lost 7 bases at V and 5 bases at J; junction bases unmatched: 7. CDR3 length equals 13 residues. The germline gives CDR1 SNHLY, CDR2 FYNNEI.

The rearrangement links TRBV7-2 to TRBJ2-1; D not resolved. The CDR3 totals 14 residues. Trimming shortened V by 1 base and J by 2 bases, and 6 bases separated the two germline ends. Germline CDR1 is SGHTA and CDR2 is FQGNSA. The CDR3 DNA reads as TGTGCCAGCAGCTTAGGAAACCCCTACAATGAGCAGTTCTTC. Amino acids: CASSLGNPYNEQFF.

The chain recombines TRBV6-9 with TRBJ1-5; perhaps TRBD1 as D (6 bases). The germline V and J ends were trimmed by 5 bases and 4 bases, with 12 bases remaining between them. Germline CDR1 and CDR2: MNHGY and SVAAGI. This CDR3 has 14 amino acids. The CDR3 region is CASSAHRENQPQHF. The CDR3 DNA reads as TGTGCCAGCAGTGCTCACAGGGAAAATCAGCCCCAGCATTTT.

The chain uses TRBV5-5 and TRBJ1-5, with D hard to call. Deletions cut 3 bases from V and 2 bases from J, with 9 bases between. CDR1 is SGHKS and CDR2 is YYEKEE in the germline V gene (reference sequence). This CDR3 is 14 amino acids long. The CDR3 sequence is CASSSIHGNQPQHF. The CDR3 DNA is TGTGCCAGCAGCTCCATACATGGCAATCAGCCCCAGCATTTT.

The chain carries TRBV19 and TRBJ1-2; D gene uncertain. Germline values: CDR1 LNHDA, CDR2 SQIVND (reference sequence). Trimming pared 4 bases from V and 0 bases from J, leaving 6 bases between. The length of the CDR3 is 13 residues. The DNA for the CDR3 is TGTGCCAGTAGTAGTTCTCCTAACTATGGCTACACCTTC. Protein product: CASSSSPNYGYTF.

This chain connects TRBV15 to TRBJ1-6; 8 bases fit TRBD1. Looked up from germline, CDR1 is LNHNV and CDR2 is YYDKDF (reference sequence). Losses at the gene ends were 0 bases for V and 9 bases for J; bases not matched to a gene: 10. This CDR3 is built from 17 residues. CDR3 DNA sequence: TGTGCCACCAGCAGAGAAGTCGTAGGACAGGGATTTTCACCCCTCCACTTT. This gives the protein CATSREVVGQGFSPLHF.

Notes on this clone: With a much larger clone just one base away, this may be a read error. The chain carries TRBV11-2 and TRBJ1-1; D is uncertain. Germline-derived CDR1 and CDR2 are SGHAT and FQNNGV. The CDR3 extends over 13 amino acids. V dropped 1 base and J dropped 1 base, with 4 bases sitting between them. CDR3 sequence: CASSLAQNTEAFF. The CDR3 bases are TGTGCCAGCAGCTTAGCACAGAACACTGAAGCTTTCTTT. The whole variable domain, remainder taken from reference TRBV11-2 and TRBJ1-1, is EAGVAQSPRYKIIEKRQSVAFWCNPISGHATLYWYQQILGQGPKLLIQFQNNGVVDDSQLPKDRFSAERLKGVDSTLKIQPAKLEDSAVYLCASSLAQNTEAFFGQGTRLTVV.

V gene TRBV6-5 combines with J gene TRBJ1-1, with D unclear. This CDR3 contains 15 residues. The V gene's germline CDR1 is MNHEY and CDR2 SVGAGI. Trimming took off 0 bases at V and 9 bases at J, with 17 bases between the two ends. The CDR3 spells CASSYSNSRLTQAFF. The CDR3 DNA follows: TGTGCCAGCAGTTACTCGAATAGCAGGCTAACGCAAGCTTTCTTT.

This clone has only one observation. CDR3 coding DNA: TGTGCCAGCAGCTTAAGCGACAGGGGAAGAAACACCATATATTTT. Residues: CASSLSDRGRNTIYF. The chain uses TRBV7-9 and TRBJ1-3, with TRBD1 matching 8 bases. V was pared by 2 bases and J by 5 bases, with 5 bases of the junction left unmatched. Germline V CDR1 and CDR2: SEHNR, FQNEAQ (reference sequence). The CDR3 length is 15 residues.

The J gene is TRBJ1-2, the V gene TRBV28; D is unresolved. V lost 7 bases and J lost 3, with 15 bases in between. CDR3 size: 14 residues. CDR1 and CDR2 (germline): MDHEN, SYDVKM. The CDR3 nucleotides are TGTGCCAGCACTAAATGGGCAGCCTACTATGGCTACACCTTC. It specifies CASTKWAAYYGYTF.

This chain joins TRBV10-3 and TRBJ1-6, with 7 nucleotides matching TRBD1. CDR1 ENHRY and CDR2 SYGVKD come from the germline V gene. The V and J ends lost 7 bases and 5 bases, in that order; junction bases with no gene match: 5. The CDR3 totals 14 residues. CDR3 nucleotide sequence: TGTGCCATCAATTCCGGGACAGATAATTCACCCCTCCACTTT. As protein: CAINSGTDNSPLHF.

This clone was detected only a few times. The rearrangement links TRBV14 to TRBJ1-2; 10 bases are a match to TRBD1. Germline V CDR1 and CDR2: SGHDN, FVKESK. Trimming at V came to 7 bases and at J to 8 bases, leaving 7 bases not matched to a gene. This CDR3 is 13 amino acids long. CDR3 amino acids: CASTRDRGLGYTF. The CDR3 coding sequence is TGTGCCAGCACCCGGGACAGGGGCTTGGGCTACACCTTC.

The chain is built from TRBV6-5 and TRBJ2-5, with 8 bases identical to TRBD1. The CDR3 covers 13 residues. Germline values: CDR1 MNHEY, CDR2 SVGAGI. V was pared by 5 bases and J by 5 bases, with 4 bases of the junction left unmatched. The CDR3 sequence is CASSRDRGETQYF. The CDR3 coding sequence is TGTGCCAGCAGTCGAGACAGGGGTGAGACCCAGTACTTC.

This clone has a handful of counts. The chain carries TRBV5-6 and TRBJ2-7; perhaps TRBD1 as D (5 bases). This CDR3 contains 18 residues. Trimming pared 1 base from V and 5 bases from J, leaving 25 bases between. CDR1 SGHDT and CDR2 YYEEEE come from the germline V gene. The CDR3 reads CASSLYRGGRGFLDEQYF. The CDR3 region has the DNA TGTGCCAGCAGCTTGTACCGCGGTGGAAGGGGCTTTTTGGACGAGCAGTACTTC.

The chain joins TRBV19 to TRBJ1-5, with D possibly TRBD1 on 6 matching bases. The CDR3 is 16 residues long. Germline CDR1 and CDR2: LNHDA and SQIVND (reference sequence). V was shortened by 3 bases and J by 4 bases, with 16 bases between the two germline ends. The CDR3 spells CASSMIFRTANQPQHF. The CDR3 nucleotides are TGTGCCAGTAGTATGATATTCCGGACAGCTAATCAGCCCCAGCATTTT.

This chain links TRBV14 with TRBJ1-6; D uncertain. Trimming stripped 4 bases from V and 7 bases from J, with 8 bases between. Germline V lookup: CDR1 SGHDN, CDR2 FVKESK. This CDR3 has 13 amino acids. The CDR3 sequence: CASSPSRNSPLHF. The DNA for the CDR3 is TGTGCCAGCAGCCCTTCTCGGAATTCACCCCTCCACTTT. The full variable domain, its missing parts supplied by reference TRBV14 and TRBJ1-6, is EAGVTQFPSHSVIEKGQTVTLRCDPISGHDNLYWYRRVMGKEIKFLLHFVKESKQDESGMPNNRFLAERTGGTYSTLKVQPAELEDSGVYFCASSPSRNSPLHFGNGTRLTVT.

This sequence joins TRBV29-1 and TRBJ1-1; a possible D gene is TRBD1 (6 bases). Germline values: CDR1 SQVTM, CDR2 ANQGSEA. This CDR3 has 12 residues. The V end lost 4 bases, the J end lost 7 bases, and 13 bases lay between the germline ends. The CDR3 sequence is CSVGGRGYEAFF. The DNA of the CDR3 is TGCAGCGTTGGAGGCAGGGGCTATGAAGCTTTCTTT.

The chain couples TRBV6-5 to TRBJ1-1; 7 bases map to TRBD1. After removal of 5 bases from V and 3 bases from J, the junction contained 3 bases not matched to a gene. The CDR3 is made up of 13 amino acids. CDR1 and CDR2 from the germline V gene are MNHEY and SVGAGI. This CDR3 reads CASSNTGDTEAFF. For the CDR3, the DNA is TGTGCCAGCAGTAATACAGGGGACACTGAAGCTTTCTTT.

The chain carries TRBV19 and TRBJ1-2; maybe TRBD1 (5 bases). This CDR3 comprises 15 residues. Germline CDR1 is LNHDA and CDR2 is SQIVND (reference sequence). Trimming removed 0 bases at V and 5 bases at J, with 13 bases between. The CDR3 DNA is TGTGCCAGTAGTATAGAAACGCAGGGTTCATATGGCTACACCTTC. It codes for CASSIETQGSYGYTF. Looking up the rest from reference TRBV19 and TRBJ1-2 gives the full variable domain: DGGITQSPKYLFRKEGQNVTLSCEQNLNHDAMYWYRQDPGQGLRLIYYSQIVNDFQKGDIAEGYSVSREKKESFPLTVTSAQKNPTAFYLCASSIETQGSYGYTFGSGTRLTVV.

The V and J genes are TRBV28 and TRBJ1-2; no clear D. V lost 2 bases and J lost 4, with 8 bases in between. The CDR3 covers 13 residues. Per germline, CDR1 MDHEN and CDR2 SYDVKM. CDR3 region: CASSLGGFYGYTF. For the CDR3, the DNA is TGTGCCAGCAGTTTAGGCGGGTTCTATGGCTACACCTTC.

This sequence joins TRBV6-5 and TRBJ1-2; D might be TRBD1 (6 bases). This CDR3 is 13 amino acids long. Trimming removed 6 bases from V and 6 bases from J, with 14 bases in between. Germline CDR1 and CDR2: MNHEY and SVGAGI. CDR3 DNA sequence: TGTGCCAGCAGATACAGGGCTAAGGATGGCTACACCTTC. Protein product: CASRYRAKDGYTF.

V and J are TRBV2 and TRBJ2-1; TRBD2 matches 8 bases. Germline trimming cut 8 bases from V and 2 bases from J; bases unmatched to any gene: 8. This CDR3 region has 15 residues. CDR1 and CDR2 (germline): SNHLY, FYNNEI. The CDR3 sequence: CASAGGLQTYNEQFF. CDR3 coding DNA: TGTGCCAGCGCGGGGGGACTACAGACCTACAATGAGCAGTTCTTC.

This clone was counted a few times. The chain recombines TRBV14 with TRBJ2-1; D is possibly TRBD2 (5 bases). V was clipped by 0 bases and J by 6 bases, with 9 bases between them. Germline V lookup: CDR1 SGHDN, CDR2 FVKESK. The CDR3 is made up of 14 amino acids. The CDR3 loop reads CASSQELRGNEQFF. Written as DNA, the CDR3 is TGTGCCAGCAGCCAAGAATTACGGGGCAATGAGCAGTTCTTC.

This chain links TRBV5-6 with TRBJ2-7, with 9 bases aligning to TRBD1. The CDR3 is made up of 17 amino acids. V gave up 5 bases and J gave up 2 bases; unmatched junction bases: 14. From germline, CDR1 is SGHDT and CDR2 YYEEEE. CDR3 coding DNA: TGTGCCAGCAGGACAGGGGGATTTCGCGCGATCACCTACGAGCAGTACTTC. It encodes CASRTGGFRAITYEQYF.

The chain has TRBV7-2 and TRBJ2-5; 9 bases line up with TRBD1. The ends lost 4 bases at V and 7 bases at J; junction bases unmatched: 7. The CDR3 length is 14 residues. Germline loops: CDR1 SGHTA, CDR2 FQGNSA. CDR3 DNA sequence: TGTGCCAGCAGCTCGCCGGGACAGGGTAGGACCCAGTACTTC. Encoded protein: CASSSPGQGRTQYF.